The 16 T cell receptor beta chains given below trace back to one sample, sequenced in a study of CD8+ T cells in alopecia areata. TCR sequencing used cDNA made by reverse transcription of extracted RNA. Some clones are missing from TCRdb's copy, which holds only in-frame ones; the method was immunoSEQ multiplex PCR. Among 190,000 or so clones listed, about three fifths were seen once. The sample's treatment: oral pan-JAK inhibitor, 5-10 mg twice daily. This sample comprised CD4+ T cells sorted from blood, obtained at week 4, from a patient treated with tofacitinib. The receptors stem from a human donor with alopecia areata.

CDR3 DNA: TGTGCCAGCAGTTTAGGGGATTCTGGGGCCAACGTCCTGACTTTC. Translation: CASSLGDSGANVLTF. The V call is TRBV28, the J call TRBJ2-6, with unresolved D. From germline, CDR1 is MDHEN and CDR2 SYDVKM. The CDR3 consists of 15 residues. The ends were cut back, 2 bases at V and 1 base at J, with 6 bases in the middle. The complete variable domain, with remaining parts taken from reference TRBV28 and TRBJ2-6, reads DVKVTQSSRYLVKRTGEKVFLECVQDMDHENMFWYRQDPGLGLRLIYFSYDVKMKEKGDIPEGYSVSREKKERFSLILESASTNQTSMYLCASSLGDSGANVLTFGAGSRLTVL.

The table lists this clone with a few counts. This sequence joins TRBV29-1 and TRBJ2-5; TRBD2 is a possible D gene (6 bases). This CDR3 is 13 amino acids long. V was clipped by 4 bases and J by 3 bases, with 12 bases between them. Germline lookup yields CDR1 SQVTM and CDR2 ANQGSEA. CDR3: CSVVWTNKETQYF. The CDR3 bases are TGCAGCGTTGTTTGGACTAACAAAGAGACCCAGTACTTC.

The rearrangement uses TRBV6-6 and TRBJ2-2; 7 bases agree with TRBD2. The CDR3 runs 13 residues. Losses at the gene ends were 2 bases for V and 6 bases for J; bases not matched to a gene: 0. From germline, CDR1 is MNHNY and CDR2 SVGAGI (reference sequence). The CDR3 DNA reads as TGTGCCAGCAGTTACGGGGGGGCCGGGGAGCTGTTTTTT. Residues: CASSYGGAGELFF.

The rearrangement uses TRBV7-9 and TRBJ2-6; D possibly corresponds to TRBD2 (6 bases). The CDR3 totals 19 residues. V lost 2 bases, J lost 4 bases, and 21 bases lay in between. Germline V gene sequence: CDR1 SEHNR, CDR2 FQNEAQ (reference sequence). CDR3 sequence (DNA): TGTGCCAGCAGCTTATGGAGGGACGTCGCCGGTCGGGGGGCCAACGTCCTGACTTTC. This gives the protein CASSLWRDVAGRGANVLTF.

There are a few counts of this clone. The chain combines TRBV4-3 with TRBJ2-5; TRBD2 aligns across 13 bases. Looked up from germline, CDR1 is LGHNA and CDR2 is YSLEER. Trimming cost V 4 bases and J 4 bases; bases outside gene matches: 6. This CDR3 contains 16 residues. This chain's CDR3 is CASSPGTSGEGETQYF. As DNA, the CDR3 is TGCGCCAGCAGCCCCGGGACTAGCGGGGAAGGAGAGACCCAGTACTTC.

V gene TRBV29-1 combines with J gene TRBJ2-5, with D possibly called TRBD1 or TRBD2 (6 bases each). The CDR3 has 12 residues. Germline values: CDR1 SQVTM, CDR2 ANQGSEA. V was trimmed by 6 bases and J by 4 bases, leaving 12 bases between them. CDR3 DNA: TGCAGCGTCCCGGAGGGGGTAGAGACCCAGTACTTC. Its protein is CSVPEGVETQYF.

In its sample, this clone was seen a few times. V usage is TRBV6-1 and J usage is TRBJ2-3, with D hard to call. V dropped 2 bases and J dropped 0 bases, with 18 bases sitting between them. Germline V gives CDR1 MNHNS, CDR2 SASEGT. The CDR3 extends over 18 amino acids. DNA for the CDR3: TGTGCCAGCAGTGAAACCAGGACGGTCTCCTCTAGCACAGATACGCAGTATTTT. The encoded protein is CASSETRTVSSSTDTQYF.

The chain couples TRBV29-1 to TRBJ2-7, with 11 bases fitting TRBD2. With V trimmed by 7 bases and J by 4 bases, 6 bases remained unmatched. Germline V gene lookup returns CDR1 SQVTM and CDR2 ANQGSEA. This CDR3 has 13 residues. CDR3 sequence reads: CSARLAGRYEQYF. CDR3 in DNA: TGCAGCGCCAGACTAGCGGGGAGGTACGAGCAGTACTTC.

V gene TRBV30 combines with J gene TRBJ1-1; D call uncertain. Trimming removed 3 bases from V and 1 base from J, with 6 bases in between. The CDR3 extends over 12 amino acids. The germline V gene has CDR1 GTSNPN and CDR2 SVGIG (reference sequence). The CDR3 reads CAWRWGNTEAFF. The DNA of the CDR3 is TGTGCCTGGAGGTGGGGGAACACTGAAGCTTTCTTT.

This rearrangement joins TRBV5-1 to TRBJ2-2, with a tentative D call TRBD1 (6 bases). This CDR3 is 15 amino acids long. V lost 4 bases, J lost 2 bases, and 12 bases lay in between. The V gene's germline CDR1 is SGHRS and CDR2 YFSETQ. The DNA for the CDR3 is TGCGCCAGCAGCGTACAGGGTGGAAACACCGGGGAGCTGTTTTTT. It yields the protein CASSVQGGNTGELFF.

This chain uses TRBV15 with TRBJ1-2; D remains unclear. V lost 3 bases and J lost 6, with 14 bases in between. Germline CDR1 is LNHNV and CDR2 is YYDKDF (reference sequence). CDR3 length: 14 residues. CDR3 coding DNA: TGTGCCACCAGCAGGACACAAAGGGCTAATGGCTACACCTTC. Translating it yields CATSRTQRANGYTF.

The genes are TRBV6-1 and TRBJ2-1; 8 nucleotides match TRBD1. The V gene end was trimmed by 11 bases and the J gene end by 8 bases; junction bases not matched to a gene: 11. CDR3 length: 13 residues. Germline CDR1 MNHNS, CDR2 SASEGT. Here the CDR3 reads CAAQVQGADEQFF. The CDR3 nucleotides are TGTGCCGCTCAAGTCCAGGGGGCCGATGAGCAGTTCTTC.

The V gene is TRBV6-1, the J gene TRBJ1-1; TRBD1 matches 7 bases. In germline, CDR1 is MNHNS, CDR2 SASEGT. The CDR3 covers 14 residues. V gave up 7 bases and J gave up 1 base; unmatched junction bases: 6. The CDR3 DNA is TGTGCCAGCAAAAGCGGACAGGCGAACACTGAAGCTTTCTTT. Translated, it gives CASKSGQANTEAFF.

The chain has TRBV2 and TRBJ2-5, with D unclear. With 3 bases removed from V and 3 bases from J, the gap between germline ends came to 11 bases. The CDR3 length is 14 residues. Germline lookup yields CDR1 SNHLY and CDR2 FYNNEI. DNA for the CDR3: TGTGCCAGCAGTGATAAGGATTGGGAAGAGACCCAGTACTTC. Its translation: CASSDKDWEETQYF.

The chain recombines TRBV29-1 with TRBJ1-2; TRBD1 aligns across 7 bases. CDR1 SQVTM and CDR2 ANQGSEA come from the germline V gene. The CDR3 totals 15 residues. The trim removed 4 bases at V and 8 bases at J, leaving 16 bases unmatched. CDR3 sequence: CSVALKGAGERGYTF. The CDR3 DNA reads TGCAGCGTTGCTCTTAAGGGGGCGGGGGAGAGAGGCTACACCTTC. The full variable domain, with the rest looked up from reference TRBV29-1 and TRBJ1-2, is SAVISQKPSRDICQRGTSLTIQCQVDSQVTMMFWYRQQPGQSLTLIATANQGSEATYESGFVIDKFPISRPNLTFSTLTVSNMSPEDSSIYLCSVALKGAGERGYTFGSGTRLTVV.

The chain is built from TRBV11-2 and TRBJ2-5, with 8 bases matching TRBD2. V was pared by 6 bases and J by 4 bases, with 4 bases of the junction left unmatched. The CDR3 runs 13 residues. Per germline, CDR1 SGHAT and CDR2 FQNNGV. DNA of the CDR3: TGTGCCAGCAGGATAGCGGGGCCAGAGACCCAGTACTTC. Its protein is CASRIAGPETQYF.